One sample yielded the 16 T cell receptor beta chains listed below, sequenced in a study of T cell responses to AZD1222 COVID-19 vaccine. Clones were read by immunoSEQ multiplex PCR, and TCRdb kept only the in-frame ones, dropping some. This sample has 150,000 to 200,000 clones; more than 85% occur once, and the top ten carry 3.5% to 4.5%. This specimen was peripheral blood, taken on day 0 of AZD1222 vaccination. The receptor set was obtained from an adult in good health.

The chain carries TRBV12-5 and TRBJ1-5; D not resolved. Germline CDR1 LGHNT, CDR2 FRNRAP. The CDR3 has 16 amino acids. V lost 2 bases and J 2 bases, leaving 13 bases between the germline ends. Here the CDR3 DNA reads TGTGCTAGTGGTTTGATGCAAGGTAATGGCAATCAGCCCCAGCATTTT. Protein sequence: CASGLMQGNGNQPQHF.

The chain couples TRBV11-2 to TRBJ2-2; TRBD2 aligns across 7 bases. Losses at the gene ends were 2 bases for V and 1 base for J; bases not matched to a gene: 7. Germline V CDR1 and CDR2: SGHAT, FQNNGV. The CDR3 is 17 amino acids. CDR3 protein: CASSLKRGGGNTGELFF. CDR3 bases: TGTGCCAGCAGCTTAAAACGGGGCGGGGGGAACACCGGGGAGCTGTTTTTT.

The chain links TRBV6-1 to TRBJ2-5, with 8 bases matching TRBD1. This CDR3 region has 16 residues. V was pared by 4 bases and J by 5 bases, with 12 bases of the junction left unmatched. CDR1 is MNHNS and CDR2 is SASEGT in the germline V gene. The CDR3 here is CASSGFSGQGWETQYF. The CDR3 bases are TGTGCCAGCAGTGGTTTCTCTGGACAGGGATGGGAGACCCAGTACTTC.

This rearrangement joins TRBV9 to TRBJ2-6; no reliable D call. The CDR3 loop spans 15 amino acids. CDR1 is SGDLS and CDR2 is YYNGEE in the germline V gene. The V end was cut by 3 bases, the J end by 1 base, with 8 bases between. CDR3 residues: CASSATVSGANVLTF. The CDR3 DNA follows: TGTGCCAGCAGCGCGACGGTTTCTGGGGCCAACGTCCTGACTTTC. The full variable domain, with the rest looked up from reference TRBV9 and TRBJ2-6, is DSGVTQTPKHLITATGQRVTLRCSPRSGDLSVYWYQQSLDQGLQFLIQYYNGEERAKGNILERFSAQQFPDLHSELNLSSLELGDSALYFCASSATVSGANVLTFGAGSRLTVL.

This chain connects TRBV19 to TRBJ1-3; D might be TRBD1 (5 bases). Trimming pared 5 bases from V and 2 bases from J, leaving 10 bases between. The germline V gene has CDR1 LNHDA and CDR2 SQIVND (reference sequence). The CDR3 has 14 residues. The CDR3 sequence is CASSVGQAGNTIYF. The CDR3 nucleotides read TGTGCCAGTAGTGTTGGACAAGCTGGAAACACCATATATTTT.

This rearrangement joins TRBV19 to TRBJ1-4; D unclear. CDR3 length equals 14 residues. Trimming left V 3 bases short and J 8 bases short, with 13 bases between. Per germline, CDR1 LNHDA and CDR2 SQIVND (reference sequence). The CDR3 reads CASSIQVSSEKLFF. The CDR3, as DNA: TGTGCCAGTAGTATTCAGGTTTCTAGCGAAAAACTGTTTTTT.

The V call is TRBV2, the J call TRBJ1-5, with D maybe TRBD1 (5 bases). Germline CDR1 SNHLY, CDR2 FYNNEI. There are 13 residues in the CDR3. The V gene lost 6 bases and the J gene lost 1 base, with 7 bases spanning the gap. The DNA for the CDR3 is TGTGCCAGCAGGGGGGGGAGCAATCAGCCCCAGCATTTT. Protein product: CASRGGSNQPQHF.

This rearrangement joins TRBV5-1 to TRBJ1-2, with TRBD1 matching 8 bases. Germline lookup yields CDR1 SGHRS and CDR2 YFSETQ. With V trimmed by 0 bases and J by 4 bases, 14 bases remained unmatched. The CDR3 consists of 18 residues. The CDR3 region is CASSLAKGPRQGRYGYTF. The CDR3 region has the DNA TGCGCCAGCAGCTTGGCCAAGGGGCCTCGACAGGGGCGCTATGGCTACACCTTC.

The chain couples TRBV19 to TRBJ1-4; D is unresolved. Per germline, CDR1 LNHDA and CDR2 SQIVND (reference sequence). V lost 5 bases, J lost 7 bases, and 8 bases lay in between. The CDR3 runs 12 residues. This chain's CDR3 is CASSFGLEKLFF. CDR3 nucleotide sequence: TGTGCCAGTAGTTTTGGGCTTGAAAAACTGTTTTTT.

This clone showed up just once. This CDR3 is CASSPRTGLLGGEQYF. CDR3 sequence (DNA): TGTGCCAGCAGTCCCCGGACAGGCCTCTTGGGAGGGGAGCAGTACTTC. The chain employs TRBV27 and TRBJ2-7, with D perhaps matching TRBD1 or TRBD2 (7 bases each). The CDR3 extends over 16 amino acids. The V end was cut by 5 bases, the J end by 7 bases, with 24 bases between. The V gene's germline CDR1 is MNHEY and CDR2 SMNVEV (reference sequence).

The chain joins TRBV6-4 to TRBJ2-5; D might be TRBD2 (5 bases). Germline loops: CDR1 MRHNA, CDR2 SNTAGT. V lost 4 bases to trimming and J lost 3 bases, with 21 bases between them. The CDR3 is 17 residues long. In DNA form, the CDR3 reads TGTGCCAGCAGTGTTCCTAGGAGGAGGCCAAAAGAAGAGACCCAGTACTTC. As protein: CASSVPRRRPKEETQYF.

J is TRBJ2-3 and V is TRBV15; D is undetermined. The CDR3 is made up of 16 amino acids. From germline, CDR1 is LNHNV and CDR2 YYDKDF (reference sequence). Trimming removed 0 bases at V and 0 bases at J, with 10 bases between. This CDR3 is CATSRDPVASTDTQYF. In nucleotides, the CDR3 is TGTGCCACCAGCAGAGATCCTGTTGCGAGCACAGATACGCAGTATTTT. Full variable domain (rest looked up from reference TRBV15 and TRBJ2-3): DAMVIQNPRYQVTQFGKPVTLSCSQTLNHNVMYWYQQKSSQAPKLLFHYYDKDFNNEADTPDNFQSRRPNTSFCFLDIRSPGLGDTAMYLCATSRDPVASTDTQYFGPGTRLTVL.

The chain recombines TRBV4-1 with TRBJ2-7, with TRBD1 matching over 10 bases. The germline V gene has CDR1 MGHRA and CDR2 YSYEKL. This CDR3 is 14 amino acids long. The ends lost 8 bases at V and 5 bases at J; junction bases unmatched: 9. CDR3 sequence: CASLPGQGSHEQYF. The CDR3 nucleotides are TGCGCCAGCCTTCCGGGACAGGGGTCCCACGAGCAGTACTTC.

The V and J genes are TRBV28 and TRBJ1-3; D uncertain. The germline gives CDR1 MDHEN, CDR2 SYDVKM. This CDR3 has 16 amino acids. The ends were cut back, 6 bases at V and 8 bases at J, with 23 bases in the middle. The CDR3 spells CASRATPGSFRYTIYF. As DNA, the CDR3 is TGTGCCAGCAGGGCAACCCCGGGTTCATTCCGTTACACCATATATTTT.

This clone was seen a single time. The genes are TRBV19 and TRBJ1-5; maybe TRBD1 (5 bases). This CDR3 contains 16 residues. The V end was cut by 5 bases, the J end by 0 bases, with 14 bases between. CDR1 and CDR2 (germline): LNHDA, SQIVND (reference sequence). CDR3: CASSPKGLHSNQPQHF. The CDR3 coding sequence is TGTGCCAGTAGTCCCAAGGGGTTGCATAGCAATCAGCCCCAGCATTTT.

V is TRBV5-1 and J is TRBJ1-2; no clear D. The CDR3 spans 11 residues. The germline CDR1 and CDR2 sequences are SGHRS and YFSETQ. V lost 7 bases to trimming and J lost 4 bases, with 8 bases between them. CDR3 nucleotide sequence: TGCGCCAGCGTCGGGAGCTATGGCTACACCTTC. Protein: CASVGSYGYTF.